These 4 T cell receptor beta chains were sequenced from one sample in a study of blood T cell repertoires in COVID-19. The assay was immunoSEQ multiplex PCR, and TCRdb's table has in-frame clones only and misses some. The sample lists 90,000 to 130,000 clones, over 80% seen once, with 0.65% to 0.9% in the top ten. Sequenced sample: peripheral blood. All receptors derive from a woman aged 70-85 years with acute or convalescent COVID-19.

The gene calls are TRBV9 and TRBJ2-2; 7 nucleotides agree with TRBD1. CDR3 length: 16 amino acids. CDR1 SGDLS and CDR2 YYNGEE come from the germline V gene. J was trimmed by 0 bases and V by 4 bases; bases with no gene match: 6. CDR3 nucleotide sequence: TGTGCCAGCAGCTTCACCGGGACAGCGAACACCGGGGAGCTGTTTTTT. It yields the protein CASSFTGTANTGELFF.

The CDR3 spells CASSLAANTEAFF. The CDR3 DNA follows: TGTGCCAGCAGCTTGGCGGCGAACACTGAAGCTTTCTTT. The V and J genes are TRBV11-1 and TRBJ1-1; no clear D gene. CDR1 and CDR2 (germline): SGHAT, FQDESV (reference sequence). V was shortened by 3 bases and J by 1 base, with 6 bases between the two germline ends. The CDR3 extends over 13 amino acids.

The CDR3 coding sequence is TGTGCCAGTATAGATGGACGCCGAGGGAATTCACCCCTCCACTTT. As protein: CASIDGRRGNSPLHF. The gene calls are TRBV19 and TRBJ1-6; D ambiguous. Germline assignment: CDR1 LNHDA and CDR2 SQIVND (reference sequence). The CDR3 sequence is 15 residues long. The V gene lost 7 bases and the J gene lost 7 bases, with 17 bases spanning the gap.

The chain links TRBV10-3 to TRBJ2-5, with 9 bases aligning to TRBD1. Germline-derived CDR1 and CDR2 are ENHRY and SYGVKD. The CDR3 consists of 15 residues. Trimming took 11 bases from V and 1 from J; bases not matched to a gene: 11. The CDR3 region is CAARGGDRAQETQYF. CDR3 DNA: TGTGCCGCAAGGGGTGGGGACAGGGCCCAAGAGACCCAGTACTTC.